The rows below give T cell receptor beta chains drawn from one sample of a study of blood T cell repertoires in COVID-19. The assay was immunoSEQ multiplex PCR, and TCRdb's table has in-frame clones only and misses some. This sample yields 150,000 to 200,000 clones, of which around 90% are seen a single time; about 18% belongs to the top ten. What was sequenced was peripheral blood. The receptors shown here come from a man aged 55 to 69 with active or convalescent COVID-19. The CDR3 runs from the conserved cysteine through the conserved F or W. The D gene is left open where the match is weak. Only some rows state a clone size, as once, few, many or a class for expanded clones.

>.|TRBV6-1|.|TRBJ2-1
CASSERRQGKGWFRVGNEQFF
TGTGCCAGCAGTGAAAGGCGGCAGGGGAAAGGTTGGTTTAGGGTTGGTAATGAGCAGTTCTTC
>.|TRBV7-8|.|TRBJ1-2
CASSSRDSVNYGYTF
TGTGCCAGCAGTTCCCGGGACTCGGTTAACTATGGCTACACCTTC
>TRBD1|TRBV28|.|TRBJ1-2
CASRKTGSAGYTF
TGTGCCAGCAGAAAGACAGGGTCAGCTGGCTACACCTTC
>TRBD2|TRBV11-2|.|TRBJ2-5
CASSFGRGALFQETQYF
TGTGCCAGCAGCTTTGGGCGGGGGGCCCTCTTCCAAGAGACCCAGTACTTC
>TRBD1|TRBV10-3|.|TRBJ1-1
CAISGTGGGNTEAFF
TGTGCCATCAGCGGGACAGGGGGCGGGAACACTGAAGCTTTCTTT
>TRBD2|TRBV27|.|TRBJ2-1
CASSPHILSGRGTYNEQFF
TGTGCCAGTAGTCCCCACATTCTTAGCGGGAGAGGGACCTACAATGAGCAGTTCTTC
>.|TRBV2|once|TRBJ1-2
CASKVADKVILDGYTF
TGTGCCAGTAAGGTTGCCGACAAGGTGATCTTGGATGGCTACACCTTC
>.|TRBV28|once|TRBJ1-5
CASLSGRAEQPQHF
TGTGCCAGCCTCTCAGGCAGGGCGGAACAGCCCCAGCATTTT
>.|TRBV27|once|TRBJ1-2
CASSFAVYGYTF
TGTGCCAGCAGTTTTGCAGTTTATGGCTACACCTTC
>.|TRBV7-2|.|TRBJ2-6
CASSFVQGSGANVLTF
TGTGCCAGCAGCTTTGTACAGGGCTCTGGGGCCAACGTCCTGACTTTC
>.|TRBV10-3|.|TRBJ1-4
CAISVSITGELFF
TGTGCCATCAGTGTGTCGATAACCGGGGAACTGTTTTTT
>TRBD1|TRBV18|.|TRBJ1-2
CASSPDRMNYGYTF
TGTGCCAGCTCACCGGACAGGATGAACTATGGCTACACCTTC
>.|TRBV10-3|.|TRBJ1-3
CAISESVGNTIYF
TGTGCCATCAGTGAGTCCGTGGGAAACACCATATATTTT
>.|TRBV18|.|TRBJ1-5
CASSTGNQPQHF
TGTGCCAGCTCAACGGGGAATCAGCCCCAGCATTTT
>TRBD1|TRBV28|.|TRBJ1-5
CASSPDRDAQPQHF
TGTGCCAGCAGCCCGGACAGGGACGCTCAGCCCCAGCATTTT
>TRBD1|TRBV5-1|.|TRBJ1-1
CASKSSGTVNTEAFF
TGCGCCAGCAAAAGTTCCGGGACAGTGAACACTGAAGCTTTCTTT
>TRBD1|TRBV18|.|TRBJ1-5
CASSPPGQGFNQPQHF
TGTGCCAGCTCACCGCCGGGACAGGGATTCAATCAGCCCCAGCATTTT
>.|TRBV28|.|TRBJ1-4
CASSPDVGGGKLFF
TGTGCCAGCAGTCCCGATGTGGGAGGAGGGAAACTGTTTTTT
>TRBD1|TRBV19|.|TRBJ2-2
CASSAITGTGVVGELFF
TGTGCCAGTAGTGCAATCACCGGGACAGGGGTTGTCGGGGAGCTGTTTTTT
>.|TRBV2|.|TRBJ1-4
CASRGGPSAELFF
TGTGCCAGCAGGGGGGGACCGAGCGCAGAACTGTTTTTT
>.|TRBV6-5|.|TRBJ1-2
CASTDPRGGYGYTF
TGTGCCAGCACCGACCCTCGGGGGGGCTATGGCTACACCTTC
>.|TRBV19|.|TRBJ1-1
CASKFPGAGTEAFF
TGTGCCAGTAAGTTCCCGGGAGCGGGGACTGAAGCTTTCTTT
>.|TRBV7-9|.|TRBJ1-1
CASSPRGDMNTEAFF
TGTGCCAGCAGCCCGCGGGGAGATATGAACACTGAAGCTTTCTTT
>.|TRBV21-1|.|TRBJ1-2
CAPGPSDIGNYGYTF
TGTGCCCCCGGCCCGTCGGACATTGGGAACTATGGCTACACCTTC
>TRBD1|TRBV4-1|.|TRBJ1-5
CASSQWGDRRNQPQHF
TGCGCCAGCAGCCAATGGGGGGACAGGAGAAATCAGCCCCAGCATTTT
>.|TRBV7-2|.|TRBJ2-2
CASTRHPNTGELFF
TGTGCCAGCACCCGACACCCGAACACCGGGGAGCTGTTTTTT
>TRBD1|TRBV18|.|TRBJ2-7
CASSPSAGQVSEQYF
TGTGCCAGCTCACCCTCGGCGGGACAGGTCTCCGAGCAGTACTTC
>.|TRBV6-6|.|TRBJ1-5
CASSFSSGGGQPQHF
TGTGCCAGCAGTTTTAGTTCGGGGGGGGGCCAGCCCCAGCATTTT
>.|TRBV19|.|TRBJ1-5
CASTPRRDTSNQPQHF
TGTGCCAGTACCCCACGCCGGGACACTAGCAATCAGCCCCAGCATTTT
>.|TRBV6-5|.|TRBJ2-7
CASSSAGRGGHEQYF
TGTGCCAGCAGCTCGGCGGGGCGCGGGGGCCACGAGCAGTACTTC
>TRBD1|TRBV12-5|.|TRBJ2-7
CASGLRTGAYEQYF
TGTGCTAGTGGTTTGAGGACAGGGGCCTACGAGCAGTACTTC
>.|TRBV12-3/TRBV12-4|.|TRBJ2-3
CASSSNGADTQYF
TGTGCCAGCAGTAGCAACGGGGCAGATACGCAGTATTTT
>.|TRBV24-1|.|TRBJ1-1
CATSDRGGTEAFF
TGTGCCACCAGTGACCGGGGTGGGACTGAAGCTTTCTTT
>TRBD1|TRBV30|.|TRBJ2-7
CAWKFGQGKGQYF
TGTGCCTGGAAATTCGGACAGGGTAAGGGGCAGTACTTC
>TRBD2|TRBV4-1|.|TRBJ2-3
CASSQDRGGGARDTQYF
TGCGCCAGCAGCCAAGATCGGGGCGGGGGGGCCAGAGATACGCAGTATTTT
>.|TRBV11-2|.|TRBJ1-6
CASSLNRVRGSPLHF
TGTGCCAGCAGCTTAAACAGGGTGCGAGGTTCACCCCTCCACTTT
>TRBD1|TRBV3-1/TRBV3-2|once|TRBJ1-3
CASSQSRGPGNTIYF
TGTGCCAGCAGCCAATCTAGGGGGCCGGGAAACACCATATATTTT
>TRBD1|TRBV4-1|.|TRBJ1-2
CASSGLQGAGYGYTF
TGCGCCAGCAGCGGACTACAGGGGGCTGGCTATGGCTACACCTTC
>TRBD1|TRBV7-2|.|TRBJ2-2
CASSRTGNTGELFF
TGTGCCAGCAGCAGGACAGGAAACACCGGGGAGCTGTTTTTT
>TRBD1|TRBV7-9|.|TRBJ1-5
CASSLGQGLANQPQHF
TGTGCCAGCAGCTTAGGACAGGGGTTAGCAAATCAGCCCCAGCATTTT
>.|TRBV9|.|TRBJ1-2
CASSVIQGYGYTF
TGTGCCAGCAGCGTAATACAGGGCTATGGCTACACCTTC
>.|TRBV6-2/TRBV6-3|.|TRBJ1-1
CASSYGGHSEAFF
TGTGCCAGCAGTTATGGAGGGCACTCGGAAGCTTTCTTT
>.|TRBV6-2/TRBV6-3|few|TRBJ2-1
CASSYSGGREQFF
TGTGCCAGCAGTTACTCTGGGGGCAGGGAGCAGTTCTTC
>.|TRBV27|.|TRBJ1-5
CASSATGGNQPQHF
TGTGCCAGCAGTGCCACGGGGGGCAATCAGCCCCAGCATTTT
>.|TRBV3-1/TRBV3-2|.|TRBJ2-1
CASSQGTTIYNEQFF
TGTGCCAGCAGCCAAGGTACCACTATTTACAATGAGCAGTTCTTC